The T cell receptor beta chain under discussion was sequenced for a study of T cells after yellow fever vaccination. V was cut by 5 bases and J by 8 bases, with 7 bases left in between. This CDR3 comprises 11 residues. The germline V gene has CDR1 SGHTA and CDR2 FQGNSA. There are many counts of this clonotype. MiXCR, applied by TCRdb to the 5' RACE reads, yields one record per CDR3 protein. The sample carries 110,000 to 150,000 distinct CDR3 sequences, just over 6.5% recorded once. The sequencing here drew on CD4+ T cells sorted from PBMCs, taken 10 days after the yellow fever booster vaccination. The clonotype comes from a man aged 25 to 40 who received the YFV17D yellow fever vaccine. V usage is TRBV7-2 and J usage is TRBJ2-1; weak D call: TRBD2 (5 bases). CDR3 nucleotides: TGTGCCAGCAGCAAGCGGCATGAGCAGTTCTTC. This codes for CASSKRHEQFF.